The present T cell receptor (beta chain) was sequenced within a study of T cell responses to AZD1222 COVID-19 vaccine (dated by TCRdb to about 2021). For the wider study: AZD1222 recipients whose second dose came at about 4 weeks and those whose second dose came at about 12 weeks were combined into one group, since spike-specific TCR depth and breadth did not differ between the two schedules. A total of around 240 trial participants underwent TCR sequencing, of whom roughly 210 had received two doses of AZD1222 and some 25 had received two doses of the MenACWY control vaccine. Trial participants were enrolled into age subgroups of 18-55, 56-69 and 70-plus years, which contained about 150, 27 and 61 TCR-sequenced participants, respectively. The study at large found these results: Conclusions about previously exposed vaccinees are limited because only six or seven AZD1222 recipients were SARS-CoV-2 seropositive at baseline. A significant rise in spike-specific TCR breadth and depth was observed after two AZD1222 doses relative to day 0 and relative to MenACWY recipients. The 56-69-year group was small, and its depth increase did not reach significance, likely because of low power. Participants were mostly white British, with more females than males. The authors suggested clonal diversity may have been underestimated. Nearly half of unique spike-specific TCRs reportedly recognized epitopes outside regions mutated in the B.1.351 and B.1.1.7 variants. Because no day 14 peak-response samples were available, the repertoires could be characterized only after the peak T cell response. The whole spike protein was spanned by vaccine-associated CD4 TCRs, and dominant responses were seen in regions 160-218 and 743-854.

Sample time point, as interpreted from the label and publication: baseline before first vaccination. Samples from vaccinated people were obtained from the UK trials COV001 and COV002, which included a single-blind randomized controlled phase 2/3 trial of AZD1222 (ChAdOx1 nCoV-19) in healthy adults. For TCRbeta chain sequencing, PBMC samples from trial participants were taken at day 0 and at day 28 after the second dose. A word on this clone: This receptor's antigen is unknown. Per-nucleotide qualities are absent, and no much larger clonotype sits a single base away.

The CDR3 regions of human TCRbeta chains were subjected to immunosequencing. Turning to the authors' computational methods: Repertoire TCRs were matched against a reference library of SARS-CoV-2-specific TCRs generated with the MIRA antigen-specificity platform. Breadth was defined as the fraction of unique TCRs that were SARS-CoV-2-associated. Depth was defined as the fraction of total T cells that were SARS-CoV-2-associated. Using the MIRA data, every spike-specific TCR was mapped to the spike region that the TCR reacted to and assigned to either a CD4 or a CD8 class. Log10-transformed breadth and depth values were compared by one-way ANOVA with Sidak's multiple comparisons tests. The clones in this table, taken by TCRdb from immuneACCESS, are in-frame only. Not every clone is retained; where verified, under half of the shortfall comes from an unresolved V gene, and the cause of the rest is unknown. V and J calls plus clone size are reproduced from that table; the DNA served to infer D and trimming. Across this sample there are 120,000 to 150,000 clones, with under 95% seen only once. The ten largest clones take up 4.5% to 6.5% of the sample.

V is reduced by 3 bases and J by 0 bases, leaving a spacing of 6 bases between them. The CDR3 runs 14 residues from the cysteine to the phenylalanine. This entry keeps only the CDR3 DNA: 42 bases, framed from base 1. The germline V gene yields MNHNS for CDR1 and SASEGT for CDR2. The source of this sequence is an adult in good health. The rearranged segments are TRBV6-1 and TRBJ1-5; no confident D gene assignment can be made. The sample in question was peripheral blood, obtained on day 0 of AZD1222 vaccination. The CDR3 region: CASSDRFSNQPQHF. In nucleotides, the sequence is TGTGCCAGCAGTGACAGATTTAGCAATCAGCCCCAGCATTTT.